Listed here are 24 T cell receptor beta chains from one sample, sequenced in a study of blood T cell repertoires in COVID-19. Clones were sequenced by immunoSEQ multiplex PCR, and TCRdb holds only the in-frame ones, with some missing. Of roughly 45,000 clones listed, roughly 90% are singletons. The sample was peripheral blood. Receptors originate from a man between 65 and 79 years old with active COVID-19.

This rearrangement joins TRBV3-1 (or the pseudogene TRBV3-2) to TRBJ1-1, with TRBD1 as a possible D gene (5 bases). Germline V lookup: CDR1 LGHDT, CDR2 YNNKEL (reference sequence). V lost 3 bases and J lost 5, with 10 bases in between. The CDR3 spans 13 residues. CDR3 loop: CASSQGGVTEAFF. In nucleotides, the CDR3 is TGTGCCAGCAGCCAGGGAGGGGTTACTGAAGCTTTCTTT.

The CDR3 sequence is CASSRDRAYNEQFF. Here the CDR3 DNA reads TGTGCCAGCAGTCGGGACAGGGCGTACAATGAGCAGTTCTTC. The V gene is TRBV6-5, the J gene TRBJ2-1; TRBD1 matches 9 bases. This CDR3 contains 14 residues. The ends lost 5 bases at V and 4 bases at J; junction bases unmatched: 3. CDR1 MNHEY and CDR2 SVGAGI come from the germline V gene.

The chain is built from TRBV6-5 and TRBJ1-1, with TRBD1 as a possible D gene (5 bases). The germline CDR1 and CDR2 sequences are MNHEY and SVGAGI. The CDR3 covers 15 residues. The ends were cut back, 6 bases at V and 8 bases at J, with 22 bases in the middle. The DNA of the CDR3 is TGTGCCAGCAGGTCTAGCGGTTGGCCAGGGAGGGAAGCTTTCTTT. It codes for CASRSSGWPGREAFF.

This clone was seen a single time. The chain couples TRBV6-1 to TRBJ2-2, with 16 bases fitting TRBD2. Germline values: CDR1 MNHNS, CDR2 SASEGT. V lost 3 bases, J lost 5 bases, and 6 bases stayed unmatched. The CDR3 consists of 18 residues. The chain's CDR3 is CASSEGLAGGLGTGELFF. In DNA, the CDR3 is TGTGCCAGCAGTGAGGGACTAGCGGGAGGGTTGGGAACCGGGGAGCTGTTTTTT.

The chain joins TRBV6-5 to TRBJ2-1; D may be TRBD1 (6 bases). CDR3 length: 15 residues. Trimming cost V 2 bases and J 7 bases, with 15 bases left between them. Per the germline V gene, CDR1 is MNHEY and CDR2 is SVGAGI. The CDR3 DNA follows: TGTGCCAGCAGTTACGGTGTTGGACAGATTAATGAGCAGTTCTTC. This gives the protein CASSYGVGQINEQFF.

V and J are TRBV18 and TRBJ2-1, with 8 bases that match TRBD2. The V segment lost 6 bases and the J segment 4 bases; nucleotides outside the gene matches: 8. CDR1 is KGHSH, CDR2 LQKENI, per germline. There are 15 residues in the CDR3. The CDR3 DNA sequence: TGTGCCAGCTCCCTCGGGGGGGGGCGTTACAATGAGCAGTTCTTC. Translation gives CASSLGGGRYNEQFF.

This CDR3 is CASSIDLAGGREQFF. The CDR3, as DNA: TGTGCCAGTAGTATAGATCTAGCGGGTGGTCGTGAGCAGTTCTTC. V and J are TRBV19 and TRBJ2-1, with TRBD2 identical over 8 bases. CDR3 length: 15 amino acids. Germline assignment: CDR1 LNHDA and CDR2 SQIVND (reference sequence). V lost 0 bases, J lost 9 bases, and 7 bases stayed unmatched.

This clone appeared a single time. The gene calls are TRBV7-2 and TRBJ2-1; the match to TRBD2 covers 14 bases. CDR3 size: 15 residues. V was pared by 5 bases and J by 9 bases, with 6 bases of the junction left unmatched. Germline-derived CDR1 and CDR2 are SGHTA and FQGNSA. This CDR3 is CASSPGLAGVSEQFF. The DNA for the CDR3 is TGTGCCAGCAGCCCGGGACTAGCGGGAGTGAGTGAGCAGTTCTTC.

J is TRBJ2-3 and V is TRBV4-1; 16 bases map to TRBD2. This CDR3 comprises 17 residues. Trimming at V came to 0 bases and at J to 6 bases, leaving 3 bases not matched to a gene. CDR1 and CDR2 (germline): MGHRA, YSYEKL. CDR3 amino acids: CASSQERGLAGGDTQYF. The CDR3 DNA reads TGCGCCAGCAGCCAAGAAAGGGGACTAGCGGGAGGGGATACGCAGTATTTT.

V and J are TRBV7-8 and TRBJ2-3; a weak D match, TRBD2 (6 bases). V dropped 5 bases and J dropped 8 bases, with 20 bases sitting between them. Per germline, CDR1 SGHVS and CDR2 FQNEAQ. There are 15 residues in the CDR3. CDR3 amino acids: CASSPGTSAQATQYF. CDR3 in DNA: TGTGCCAGCAGCCCCGGGACTTCGGCACAAGCTACGCAGTATTTT. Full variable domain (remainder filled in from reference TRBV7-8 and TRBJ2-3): GAGVSQSPRYKVAKRGQDVALRCDPISGHVSLFWYQQALGQGPEFLTYFQNEAQLDKSGLPSDRFFAERPEGSVSTLKIQRTQQEDSAVYLCASSPGTSAQATQYFGPGTRLTVL.

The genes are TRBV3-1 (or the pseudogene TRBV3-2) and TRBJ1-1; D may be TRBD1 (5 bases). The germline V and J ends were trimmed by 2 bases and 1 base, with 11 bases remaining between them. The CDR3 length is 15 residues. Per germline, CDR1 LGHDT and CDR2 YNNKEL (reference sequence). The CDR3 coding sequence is TGTGCCAGCAGCCAAAACAGGTTGTCGAACACTGAAGCTTTCTTT. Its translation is CASSQNRLSNTEAFF.

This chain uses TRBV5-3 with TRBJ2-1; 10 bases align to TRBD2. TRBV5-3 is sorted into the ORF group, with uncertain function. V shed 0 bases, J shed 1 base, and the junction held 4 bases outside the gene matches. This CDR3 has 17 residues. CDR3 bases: TGTGCCAGAAGCTTGGATGTAGCGGGAGGTTCCTACAATGAGCAGTTCTTC. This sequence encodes CARSLDVAGGSYNEQFF.

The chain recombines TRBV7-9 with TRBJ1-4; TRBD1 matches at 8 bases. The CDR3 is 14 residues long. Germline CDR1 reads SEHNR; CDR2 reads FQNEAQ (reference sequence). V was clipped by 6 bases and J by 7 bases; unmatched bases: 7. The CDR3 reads CASSETGALEKLFF. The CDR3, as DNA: TGTGCCAGCAGTGAGACAGGGGCCCTTGAAAAACTGTTTTTT.

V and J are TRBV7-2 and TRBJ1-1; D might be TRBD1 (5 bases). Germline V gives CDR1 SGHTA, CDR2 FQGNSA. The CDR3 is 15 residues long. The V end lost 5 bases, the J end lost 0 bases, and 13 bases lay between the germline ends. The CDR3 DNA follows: TGTGCCAGCAGCCCACCTCAGGGTCTGAACACTGAAGCTTTCTTT. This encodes CASSPPQGLNTEAFF.

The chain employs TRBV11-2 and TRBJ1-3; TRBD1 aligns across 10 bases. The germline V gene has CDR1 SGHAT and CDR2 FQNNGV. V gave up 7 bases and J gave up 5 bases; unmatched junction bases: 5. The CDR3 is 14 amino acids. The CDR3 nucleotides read TGTGCCAGCACCATTGACAGGGGGCGAAACACCATATATTTT. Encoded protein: CASTIDRGRNTIYF.

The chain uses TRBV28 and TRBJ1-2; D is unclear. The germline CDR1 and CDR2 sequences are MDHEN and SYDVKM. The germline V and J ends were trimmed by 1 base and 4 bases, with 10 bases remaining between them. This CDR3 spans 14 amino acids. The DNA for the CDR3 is TGTGCCAGCAGTTTATTTGGCCAGTTCTATGGCTACACCTTC. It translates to CASSLFGQFYGYTF.

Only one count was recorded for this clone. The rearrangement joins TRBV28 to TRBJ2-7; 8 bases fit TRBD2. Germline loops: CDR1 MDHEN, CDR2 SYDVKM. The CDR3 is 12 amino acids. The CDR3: CGAGTRVYEQYF. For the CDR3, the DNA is TGTGGAGCCGGGACTAGGGTCTACGAGCAGTACTTC. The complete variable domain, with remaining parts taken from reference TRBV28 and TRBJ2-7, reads DVKVTQSSRYLVKRTGEKVFLECVQDMDHENMFWYRQDPGLGLRLIYFSYDVKMKEKGDIPEGYSVSREKKERFSLILESASTNQTSMYLCGAGTRVYEQYFGPGTRLTVT.

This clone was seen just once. CDR3 sequence reads: CASSPRLAAPYEQYF. CDR3 nucleotides: TGTGCCAGCAGCCCGAGACTAGCGGCCCCCTACGAGCAGTACTTC. The chain has TRBV14 and TRBJ2-7; 9 bases match TRBD2. This CDR3 region has 15 residues. The germline V gene has CDR1 SGHDN and CDR2 FVKESK. J was trimmed by 2 bases and V by 4 bases; bases with no gene match: 6. Drawing the rest from reference TRBV14 and TRBJ2-7, the complete variable domain is EAGVTQFPSHSVIEKGQTVTLRCDPISGHDNLYWYRRVMGKEIKFLLHFVKESKQDESGMPNNRFLAERTGGTYSTLKVQPAELEDSGVYFCASSPRLAAPYEQYFGPGTRLTVT.

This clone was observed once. CDR3 nucleotide sequence: TGTGCCAGCAGCTTACGAAGTAGCCGAATCCACAATGAGCAGTTCTTC. This codes for CASSLRSSRIHNEQFF. V usage is TRBV7-6 and J usage is TRBJ2-1; D gene unclear. The germline CDR1 and CDR2 sequences are SGHVS and FNYEAQ. CDR3 length: 16 residues. Trimming removed 2 bases from V and 5 bases from J, with 16 bases in between.

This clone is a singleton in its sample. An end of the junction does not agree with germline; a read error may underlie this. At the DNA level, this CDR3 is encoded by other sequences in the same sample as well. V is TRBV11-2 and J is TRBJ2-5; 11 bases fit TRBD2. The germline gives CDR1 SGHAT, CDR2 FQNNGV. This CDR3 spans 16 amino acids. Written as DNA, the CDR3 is TGTGCCAGCAGTTTAGCGCTAGCGGGGGGACAAGAGACCCAGTACTTC. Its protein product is CASSLALAGGQETQYF.

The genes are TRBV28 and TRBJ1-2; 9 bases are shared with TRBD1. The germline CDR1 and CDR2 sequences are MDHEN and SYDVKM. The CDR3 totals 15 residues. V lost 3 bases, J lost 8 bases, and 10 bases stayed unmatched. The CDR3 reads CASSFPAQGAGGYTF. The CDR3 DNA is TGTGCCAGCAGTTTCCCGGCACAGGGGGCAGGGGGCTACACCTTC.

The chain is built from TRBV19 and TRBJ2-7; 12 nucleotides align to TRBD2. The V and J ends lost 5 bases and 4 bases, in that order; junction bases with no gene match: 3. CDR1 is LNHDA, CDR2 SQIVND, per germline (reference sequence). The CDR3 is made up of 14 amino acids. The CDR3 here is CASSRTSGIYEQYF. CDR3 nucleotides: TGTGCCAGTAGTCGGACTAGCGGGATTTACGAGCAGTACTTC.

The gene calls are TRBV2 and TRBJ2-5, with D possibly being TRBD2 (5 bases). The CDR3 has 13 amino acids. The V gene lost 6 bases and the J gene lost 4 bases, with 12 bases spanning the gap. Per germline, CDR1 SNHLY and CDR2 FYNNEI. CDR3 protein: CASRLVRAETQYF. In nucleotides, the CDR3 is TGTGCCAGCAGACTAGTCCGCGCAGAGACCCAGTACTTC.

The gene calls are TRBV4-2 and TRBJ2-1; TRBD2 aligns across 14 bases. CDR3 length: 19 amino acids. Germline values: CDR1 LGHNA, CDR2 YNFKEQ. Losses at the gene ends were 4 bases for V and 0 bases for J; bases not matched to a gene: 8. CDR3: CASSRSGTSGGSSYNEQFF. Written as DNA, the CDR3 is TGTGCCAGCAGCCGGAGCGGGACTAGCGGGGGAAGCTCCTACAATGAGCAGTTCTTC.